This T cell receptor beta chain was identified during a study of early T cells in non-severe SARS-CoV-2 infection. Study background: The chains were unpaired, and the sequenced material was bulk RNA from unsorted whole blood.

The CDR3 is 15 residues long. V lost 0 bases, J lost 3 bases, and 12 bases lay in between. Germline V lookup: CDR1 LGHNA, CDR2 YSLEER. Study observations and caveats: VDJdb matching favored anti-spike CD8 responses, missing private and CD4 specificities.

Only a few counts were recorded for this clonotype. Its antigen is not known. Individually, cDNA molecules had unique molecular identifiers attached to them. Via MiXCR, TCRdb re-called the 5' RACE reads, giving one row per CDR3 protein. The sample records approximately 71,000 distinct CDR3 sequences, roughly 15% being singletons. The sample consisted of whole blood. The V call is TRBV4-3, the J call TRBJ2-7; D ambiguous. This receptor was identified in an adult who was a healthcare worker with PCR-confirmed SARS-CoV-2 infection or an uninfected control (not recorded which). CDR3 nucleotides: TGCGCCAGCAGCCAAGAAATGGGCAAGTTCTACGAGCAGTACTTC. It specifies CASSQEMGKFYEQYF.